The entry that follows covers one T cell receptor beta chain sequence. Antigen unknown. This specimen belongs to a study of cytomegalovirus exposure and HLA in healthy donors. Study results and limitations: The authors confirmed in vitro that a few CMV-associated chains were specific for CMV antigens. TCR clusters originating in the first cohort tended to co-occur in the roughly 130 validation repertoires, according to a later analysis.

Profiled with immunoSEQ multiplex PCR; TCRdb holds only in-frame clones, not every one. The sample lists about 400,000 clones; roughly 89% were seen once. The CDR3 is 15 residues long. CDR1 is MNHEY, CDR2 SVGAGI, per germline. Germline trimming cut 2 bases from V and 9 bases from J; bases unmatched to any gene: 12. The rearrangement links TRBV6-5 to TRBJ2-7; 8 nucleotides agree with TRBD2. Source material: PBMCs. The source of this sequence is a woman aged 18-29 years in good health and CMV-seronegative. CDR3 region: CASSYRPAGGEGQYF. CDR3 bases: TGTGCCAGCAGTTACCGGCCTGCGGGAGGTGAGGGGCAGTACTTC.